This T cell receptor beta chain came from a study of blood T cell repertoires in COVID-19. Study at large: T cells, B-cell-depleted T cells, or PBMCs supplied cDNA or gDNA.

Original handling: Reference gene primer amplification in the assay estimated nucleated cell counts. Here immunoSEQ multiplex PCR was the method, and the copy in TCRdb shows in-frame clones only, minus some. The V and J calls and clone size were taken over from that table, and D and trimming were inferred from the DNA. This table has 230,000 or so clones, 70% to 90% appearing once. The study recruited people aged 18 to 89 years across roughly 25 US areas. Clinical histories supplied by participants themselves formed the basis of cohort assignment. CDR1 PRHDT and CDR2 FYEKMQ come from the germline V gene (reference sequence). Trimming removed 1 base from V and 8 bases from J, with 5 bases in between. The CDR3 loop spans 11 amino acids.

This chain connects TRBV13 to TRBJ1-2, with D unresolved. This TCR was recovered from a woman between 45 and 60 years old who had been exposed to COVID-19. The specimen was PBMCs or T cells enriched from blood (not recorded which). In DNA, the CDR3 is TGTGCCAGCAGCTTAGTTGGCGGCTACACCTTC. This encodes CASSLVGGYTF.